This T cell receptor (beta chain) was captured by sequencing in a study of blood T cell repertoires in COVID-19. At the level of the study: COVID-19 samples, acute and convalescent, were from the United States, Italy and Spain. In each case, the material was cDNA or gDNA derived from T cells, B-cell-depleted T cells, or PBMCs.

Germline V gives CDR1 LNHDA, CDR2 SQIVND (reference sequence). V lost 2 bases, J lost 3 bases, and 13 bases lay in between. This CDR3 has 15 amino acids. Per the original data handling: Amplification of reference gene primers was used by the study to estimate nucleated cell counts. Profiled with immunoSEQ multiplex PCR; TCRdb holds only in-frame clones, not every one. The V and J calls and the clone size are those of that table, but D and trimming were determined from the DNA. This sample carries fewer than 250,000 clones, around 92% of them seen once, and the ten largest clones take over 7%. Participant reports of clinical history set cohort assignment.

The V and J genes are TRBV19 and TRBJ1-2; maybe TRBD1 (6 bases). The receptor was derived from a woman aged 18-30 years who had recovered from COVID-19. The sequencing input was PBMCs or T cells enriched from blood (not recorded which). This CDR3 reads CASSIRQGLDYGYTF. The CDR3 DNA follows: TGTGCCAGTAGTATAAGGCAGGGGCTTGACTATGGCTACACCTTC.